This T cell receptor beta chain was profiled in a study of T cell responses to AZD1222 COVID-19 vaccine. TCRdb's table, derived via immunoSEQ multiplex PCR, lists solely in-frame clones and lacks some. This sample has around 160,000 clones, with roughly nine tenths found just once. This clone has only a few counts. Per germline, CDR1 SGDLS and CDR2 YYNGEE. This CDR3 spans 11 amino acids. The germline V and J ends were trimmed by 3 bases and 9 bases, with 7 bases remaining between them. The sequence derives from an adult in good health. The gene calls are TRBV9 and TRBJ2-1, with unresolved D. This specimen consisted of peripheral blood, obtained on day 0 of AZD1222 vaccination. The CDR3 sequence is CASSDPGEQFF. The CDR3 DNA reads TGTGCCAGCAGCGACCCGGGTGAGCAGTTCTTC.